This paragraph reports one T cell receptor (beta chain). This sample was taken from a study of shared clonotypes between healthy human individuals. Each sample came from a Caucasian adult donor living in Nashville, Tennessee. Researchers drew on around 83 million PBMCs for genomic DNA from unsorted samples. Authors' processing steps: ImmunoSEQ output lacked quality scores and full-length reads, limiting matched filtering. Measured with immunoSEQ multiplex PCR; TCRdb has only the in-frame clones, and not every one. Clonal size and the V and J genes are those of that table, whereas D and trimming came from the DNA. The sample records 450,000 to 600,000 clones, roughly 85% being singletons. V lost 5 bases to trimming and J lost 1 base; unmatched junction nucleotides: 8. This CDR3 comprises 16 residues. Germline V gene lookup returns CDR1 MDHEN and CDR2 SYDVKM.

J is TRBJ1-5 and V is TRBV28, with 7 bases identical to TRBD1. The sample was PBMCs. This TCR was sampled from a woman between 40 and 55 years old in good health. Some clones in this sample may be carry-over from other donors' samples. The DNA for the CDR3 is TGTGCCAGCAGTCCTCGTCAGGGGGTCAGCAATCAGCCCCAGCATTTT. Amino acid sequence: CASSPRQGVSNQPQHF. Full variable domain (missing parts from reference TRBV28 and TRBJ1-5): DVKVTQSSRYLVKRTGEKVFLECVQDMDHENMFWYRQDPGLGLRLIYFSYDVKMKEKGDIPEGYSVSREKKERFSLILESASTNQTSMYLCASSPRQGVSNQPQHFGDGTRLSIL.